This paragraph reports one T cell receptor beta chain. Its antigen remains unidentified. Base qualities were left out, and no much larger clone turns up one base away. RNA was extracted using the RNeasy kit, and about 0.45 to 1 ug of the RNA was reverse transcribed with random hexamers. The immunoSEQ multiplex PCR assay, covering 54 Vbeta and 13 Jbeta segments, was used to amplify TCR beta CDR3 regions. Bias from PCR amplification was corrected by using a synthetic template baseline for primer optimization and for computational correction. The source study handled its data this way. Only productive sequences were kept, with reads annotated to V, D and J genes according to IMGT and analyzed in immunoSEQ Analyzer. Clonality was calculated as one minus the Shannon entropy normalized by log2 of the number of productive unique sequences. For each patient and control, public and private clones were evaluated among the 100 most prevalent clones. Clones were defined as Susac-specific if absent from the healthy and MS cohorts, from under 1,200 published viral clones and from other ImmuneACCESS disease sequences. The public reads were quality trimmed at Q25 with fastp and then assembled into clones with MiXCR by TCRdb, keeping productive beta chains. Rows with one shared CDR3 protein collapse into an entry with the most common genes and DNA. In this record, the V and J calls reflect TCRdb's handling and not the investigators' own analysis. The table for this sample lists 400,000 or so distinct CDR3 sequences; 75% to 90% of them were counted only once. The ten most abundant clones make up approximately 0.11% of the sample.

The data belong to a study of CD8 T cells in Susac syndrome (dated by TCRdb to the late 2010s). Broadly, across the study: The study used repertoire sequencing to test whether antigen drove CD8+ T cell activation and differentiation in Susac syndrome. Clonality of the CD8+ T cell repertoire was compared between more than 9 healthy donors, 14 Susac syndrome patients and roughly 16 multiple sclerosis patients. General findings and caveats noted by the study authors: The number of individuals in the TCR sequencing and HLA analysis was acknowledged as relatively small.

Measured from the cysteine to the phenylalanine, the CDR3 is 16 residues long. CDR3 DNA only is kept here, 48 bases in frame from base 1. Here V drops 11 bases and J drops 13 bases, and the junction holds 26 bases not matched to any gene. The germline V gene yields MDHEN for CDR1 and SYDVKM for CDR2. Peripheral blood CD8+ and CD4+ T cells from healthy donors, Susac syndrome patients and multiple sclerosis patients were profiled using high-throughput TCR beta sequencing. The multiple sclerosis controls were treatment-naive patients whose relapsing-remitting disease, either stable or active, fulfilled the revised McDonald criteria. Bulk CD8+ and CD4+ T cells were purified magnetically by negative isolation, whereas CD8+ TEMRA cells were enriched by FACS. Blood was collected in EDTA tubes and processed within 24 hours, with PBMCs isolated through density gradient centrifugation. PBMCs intended for TCR sequencing were cryopreserved in liquid nitrogen and were subsequently thawed in a 37 degrees C water bath. A purity of at least 90% was achieved for sorted or isolated CD4+, CD8+ and CD8+ TEMRA cells.

This chain is built from TRBV28 and TRBJ2-3, with 8 central nucleotides matching TRBD1. This receptor was taken from a human donor with multiple sclerosis. Sequencing was carried out using CD8+ T cells from PBMCs. The nucleotide sequence reads as follows: TGTGCCTGCTATCCCTGGACAGGGCGAGGGCCAGTGTTAGAGTATTTT. The resulting protein is CACYPWTGRGPVLEYF.